The 7 T cell receptor beta chains below come from one sample, sequenced in a study of OX40 agonist ivuxolimab in advanced cancers. Profiled with immunoSEQ multiplex PCR; TCRdb holds only in-frame clones, not every one. The table includes around 63,000 clones, roughly 90% detected once. The source was CD4+ or CD8+ T cells sorted from blood, collected in a trial of the OX40 agonist ivuxolimab. The origin of the receptors is an adult with an advanced solid tumor such as melanoma, head and neck, liver or kidney cancer.

This chain connects TRBV6-1 to TRBJ1-1; D is undetermined. This CDR3 spans 14 amino acids. The V gene lost 5 bases and the J gene lost 0 bases, with 10 bases spanning the gap. Germline assignment: CDR1 MNHNS and CDR2 SASEGT. The CDR3 DNA sequence: TGTGCCAGCAGTTCCCGGTCGATGAACACTGAAGCTTTCTTT. It codes for CASSSRSMNTEAFF.

This clone was seen a single time. The chain uses TRBV5-1 and TRBJ2-3, with D perhaps TRBD2 (5 bases). Germline values: CDR1 SGHRS, CDR2 YFSETQ. Between the trimmed V and J ends, which lost 4 bases and 6 bases, there was a span of 9 bases. The CDR3 length is 12 residues. CDR3 amino acids: CASSDGLDTQYF. The CDR3 bases are TGCGCCAGCAGCGATGGACTGGATACGCAGTATTTT.

The chain recombines TRBV5-4 with TRBJ1-4; 10 positions match TRBD1. CDR1 and CDR2 from the germline V gene are SGHNT and YYREEE (reference sequence). This CDR3 has 17 residues. J gave up 4 bases and V 4 bases, and 10 bases lay outside the gene matches. The CDR3 region has the DNA TGTGCCAGCAGCGGAAGACAGGGGGCGCAGGGTAATGAAAAACTGTTTTTT. Encoded protein: CASSGRQGAQGNEKLFF.

This chain uses TRBV6-5 with TRBJ2-7, with D possibly matching TRBD1 (6 bases). Trimming left V 4 bases short and J 0 bases short, with 16 bases between. Germline V lookup: CDR1 MNHEY, CDR2 SVGAGI. The CDR3 runs 16 residues. The CDR3 coding sequence is TGTGCCAGCAGTTCTACCAGGGGTTTCTCCTCCTACGAGCAGTACTTC. It is translated as CASSSTRGFSSYEQYF.

The chain couples TRBV27 to TRBJ2-3; 13 bases match TRBD2. The CDR3 consists of 16 residues. J was trimmed by 6 bases and V by 5 bases; bases with no gene match: 8. CDR1 is MNHEY and CDR2 is SMNVEV in the germline V gene (reference sequence). CDR3 nucleotides: TGTGCCAGCAGTATTAGACTAGCGGGGGGTGGGGATACGCAGTATTTT. Translated: CASSIRLAGGGDTQYF.

The V gene is TRBV5-1, the J gene TRBJ1-4; D may be TRBD1 (6 bases). The V gene lost 3 bases and the J gene lost 6 bases, with 18 bases spanning the gap. The CDR3 contains 16 residues. Per the germline V gene, CDR1 is SGHRS and CDR2 is YFSETQ. The CDR3 coding sequence is TGCGCCAGCAGCTCGGGCCTACAGGGCTGGGATGAAAAACTGTTTTTT. Translated: CASSSGLQGWDEKLFF.

Points on this clone: In the same sample, other DNA sequences code for this CDR3. The chain recombines TRBV25-1 with TRBJ2-7, with no clear D. V lost 6 bases and J lost 8, with 11 bases in between. Germline CDR1 is MGHDK and CDR2 is SYGVNS. This CDR3 is built from 11 residues. The CDR3 DNA reads as TGTGCCAGCAGCGGTTCCCAGAAGCAGTACTTC. Its protein product is CASSGSQKQYF.